This T cell receptor beta chain was recovered during a study of T-cell memory formation after mild COVID-19 (dated by TCRdb to the early 2020s). Regarding the research as a whole: TCR sequence clusters from the two donors were largely donor specific. T-cell clones expanding and contracting after mild COVID-19 in two donors were tracked by longitudinal TCRalpha and TCRbeta repertoire sequencing. Two young, previously healthy adult volunteers, one female and one male, were included in the cohort. Findings and caveats that apply to the study as a whole: Some responding clones were detected in pre-infection memory, which suggested that pre-existing cross-reactive memory T cells had joined the SARS-CoV-2 response. Only two mild cases were covered by the study, and larger cohorts that include severe cases with pre-infection samples were considered necessary. Balanced CD4/CD8 phenotypes were observed for clones contracting from day 15 to 85, whereas a bias towards CD4+ was observed for a second wave of clones expanding from day 15 to 37. Contracting CD4+ clones were found mainly in CM and EM memory subsets, while CD8+ clones were enriched in EMRA. SARS-CoV-2 specificity of the second-wave clones peaking on day 37 was not confirmed.

Including cysteine and valine, the CDR3 has 14 amino acids. The read is trimmed to its CDR3 DNA, 42 bases read in frame from base 1. From V the trimming removes 2 bases and from J it removes 7 bases, while the gene matches leave 8 bases of the junction unaccounted for. CDR1 and CDR2 are read off the germline V gene as SGHTA and FQGNSA. This clonotype was recorded many times. Its binding antigen is unknown. No much larger clone exists at a distance of one base, and base qualities are not known. The reads were generated on an Illumina NovaSeq 6000. cDNA libraries for TCRalpha and TCRbeta were prepared by 5'RACE using constant-segment primers, with sample barcodes and unique molecular identifiers added. RNA was extracted from every sample with Trizol reagent. Libraries were amplified in two PCR steps, with a second sample barcode and Illumina TruSeq adapters added in the second step. The libraries were sequenced on an Illumina NovaSeq using 2 x 150 bp paired-end reads. The paper's processing steps were these. Reads were demultiplexed and collapsed into UMI-guided consensus sequences with migec v1.2.7. Using mixcr v2.1.11, the UMI consensuses were aligned to TRA and TRB V and J templates and assembled into clonotypes. Expanded or contracted clonotypes were those called significant by both edgeR and NoisET, with noise models trained on biological replicates. edgeR calls used a false discovery rate-adjusted p below 0.01 and a log2 fold-change threshold of 1. As an exploratory analysis of dynamics, PCA with hierarchical clustering was applied to max-normalized trajectories of the 1000 most abundant clonotypes. Each responding clone was given a CD4 or CD8 phenotype based on the CD4+ and CD8+ repertoires, which had been sequenced separately. TCRdb reanalyzed the raw reads on its own, using fastp at Q25 for trimming and MiXCR for clone calling, and kept in-frame beta chains. Each entry is one CDR3 protein sequence, shown with its most common DNA and genes. The V and J calls come from TCRdb's annotation, not from the publication. This sample gives around 300,000 distinct CDR3 sequences in total; roughly an eighth of them show up just once. Approximately 21% of the sample is held by the ten biggest clonotypes.

Ficoll-Paque density gradient centrifugation was used to isolate PBMCs. Source material: PBMCs or a T cell subset sorted from them (not recorded which). This chain joins TRBV7-2 to TRBJ2-7; 7 bases in the middle match TRBD2. The TCR comes from a man in his late teens or twenties who had mild COVID-19 (a few samples of this study predate the infection). The sample titles of this study are shuffled in the database, so cell type and time point are left out; the donor was told from shared clones. The DNA reads TGTGCCAGCAGCTTAAGACGCGGGGGAGGTGAGCAGTACGTC. Its protein product is CASSLRRGGGEQYV.